This T cell receptor beta chain stems from a study of human T cells and chemical hapten exposure (dated by TCRdb to the early 2020s). Notes on the research overall: For sensitization, 2% DPC in acetone was applied to an approximately 2 cm by approximately 2 cm area of upper inner arm skin. Twenty-nine alopecia patients provided blood for TCR sequencing at one to four time points (pre-sensitization, 2, 6 and 24 weeks). Blood samples were taken from patients before sensitization (week 0) and then at 2, 6 and about 24 weeks after DPC sensitization. Libraries were combined into a pool for sequencing, and differences in TCR yield between samples came mainly from small differences in library volumes within the pool. This study followed changes in the peripheral blood TCR repertoire in vivo during primary and secondary sensitization of alopecia patients to the hapten diphenylcyclopropenone (DPC). Most of the patients in the cohort were female, and the cohort covered alopecia areata with under or over 50% scalp involvement, alopecia totalis and alopecia universalis. Throughout the study period of 20 to 25 weeks, patients also received therapeutic DPC doses to the scalp every week. Patch testing on the upper back used Finn chambers containing 0.01% DPC, with scoring done after 6 days according to International Contact Dermatitis Research Group standards. Findings and caveats that apply to the study as a whole: Compared with pre-sensitization or healthy control sets, expanded TCRs formed significantly more large CDR3 similarity clusters, which is consistent with antigen-driven responses. The number of TCRs above 1 in 1000 frequency did not change with DPC sensitization; there was no evidence of global repertoire structure alterations. After repeated subsampling, the strength of the expansion versus patch-test correlation and the threshold at which it became significant changed. The number of PT1 expanded TCRs positively correlated with patch test score, significant at thresholds 8, 16 and 32 but not 4. All patients had alopecia, a presumed autoimmune disease, so their immune response might differ from that of healthy individuals.

The CDR3, cysteine through phenylalanine, is 14 amino acids long. Only the CDR3 part of the read is kept: 42 bases, read in frame from the first base. The germline ends are 12 bases apart after V is trimmed by 4 bases and J by 2 bases. CDR1 and CDR2 are drawn from the germline V gene: SGHRS, YFSETQ. Interpreted using the paper, the time point label stands for: pre-sensitization, week 0. The treatment or condition label on this specimen signifies: therapeutic diphenylcyclopropenone sensitization with weekly scalp DPC. At every patch-test visit, the blood draw took place before the patch test was put on. Eligible patients were aged 18 to 70, diagnosed with alopecia, deemed suitable for DPC therapy, and excluded if pregnant. Total RNA was isolated from unfractionated whole blood collected in Tempus Blood RNA tubes. Library method: RACE. TCRdb records NextSeq 500 as the sequencer. During library preparation, unique molecular identifiers were attached to individual cDNA molecules so that TCRs could be counted in a quantitative, reproducible way. Both TCR alpha and TCR beta chains were sequenced from each blood RNA sample. As for the original processing: The median number of TCRs per sample was approximately 96,000, ranging from about 23,224 to 700,000. The Decombinator software suite was used to annotate V, J and CDR3 in the TCR reads. For the PS versus PT1 abundance plots, all samples were subsampled to the same number of TCRs (28,000). TCRs were defined as expanded if absent before sensitization and observed at least eight times at the 2-week time point. TCRdb reran the public reads through fastp at Q25 and MiXCR, keeping productive beta chains. Rows with one shared CDR3 protein collapse into an entry with the most common genes and DNA. The V and J calls were determined by TCRdb, not by the authors. The sample table shows about 380,000 distinct CDR3 sequences, and 4.5% to 5.5% are seen once. Clones ranked in the top ten supply about 2.5% of the sample.

This clonotype was seen many times. Its specific antigen is unknown. No base quality values were provided; no much bigger clone lies one nucleotide off. The receptor's source is a woman between 45 and 65 years old with alopecia areata. Some clones in this sample may be carry-over from other donors' samples. Recombination linked TRBV5-1 to TRBJ2-5; the D gene remains uncertain. This material consisted of whole blood, taken in connection with sensitization to the hapten diphenylcyclopropenone (DPC). The nucleotide sequence is TGCGCCAGCAGCGCGCACCTCAGACAAGAGACCCAGTACTTC. The encoded protein is CASSAHLRQETQYF.